These 5 T cell receptor beta chains originate from one sample sequenced in a study of T cell responses to AZD1222 COVID-19 vaccine (dated by TCRdb to the early 2020s). Interpreted using the paper, the time point label stands for: baseline before first vaccination. The label giving this sample's treatment or condition can be read as: meningococcal conjugate vaccine given as trial control. The library was produced with the immunoSEQ multiplex PCR assay. The clones in this table, taken by TCRdb from immuneACCESS, are in-frame only. Not every clone is retained; where verified, under half of the shortfall comes from an unresolved V gene, and the cause of the rest is unknown. This sample holds around 160,000 clones; 80% to 85% were observed only once. The top ten hold around 4.1% of the sample. The sequences come from peripheral blood, collected on day 0 of MenACWY control vaccination. The receptors originated from an adult in good health.

The chain carries TRBV27 and TRBJ2-1; 10 nucleotides line up with TRBD2. V lost 2 bases to trimming and J lost 1 base; unmatched junction nucleotides: 2. CDR3 length: 16 residues. Germline V lookup: CDR1 MNHEY, CDR2 SMNVEV (reference sequence). CDR3 sequence reads: CASSLRLAGSYNEQFF. The CDR3 DNA reads TGTGCCAGCAGTTTAAGACTAGCGGGTTCCTACAATGAGCAGTTCTTC.

The chain links TRBV3-1 (or the pseudogene TRBV3-2) to TRBJ1-1; no firm D call. The length of the CDR3 is 14 residues. The ends were cut back, 4 bases at V and 0 bases at J, with 9 bases in the middle. Looked up from germline, CDR1 is LGHDT and CDR2 is YNNKEL (reference sequence). The CDR3 nucleotides are TGTGCCAGCAGCCCCCGGGAGATGAACACTGAAGCTTTCTTT. Translation: CASSPREMNTEAFF.

V and J are TRBV2 and TRBJ2-1; D may correspond to TRBD1 or TRBD2 (5 bases each). Per germline, CDR1 SNHLY and CDR2 FYNNEI. Trimming took 7 bases from V and 0 from J, leaving 10 bases between them. This CDR3 region has 14 residues. This CDR3 is CASTPGTSYNEQFF. The CDR3 region has the DNA TGTGCCAGCACTCCGGGGACCTCCTACAATGAGCAGTTCTTC. Supplemented by reference TRBV2 and TRBJ2-1, the full variable domain reads EPEVTQTPSHQVTQMGQEVILRCVPISNHLYFYWYRQILGQKVEFLVSFYNNEISEKSEIFDDQFSVERPDGSNFTLKIRSTKLEDSAMYFCASTPGTSYNEQFFGPGTRLTVL.

J is TRBJ2-1 and V is TRBV6-1; TRBD1 matches at 7 bases. The CDR3 spans 16 residues. J gave up 0 bases and V 2 bases, and 4 bases lay outside the gene matches. Germline CDR1 MNHNS, CDR2 SASEGT. For the CDR3, the DNA is TGTGCCAGCAGTGAACTGGGACAGAGCTCCTACAATGAGCAGTTCTTC. Encoded protein: CASSELGQSSYNEQFF.

The J gene is TRBJ1-3, the V gene TRBV7-6; D remains unclear. This CDR3 contains 15 residues. Per the germline V gene, CDR1 is SGHVS and CDR2 is FNYEAQ. V was shortened by 1 base and J by 2 bases, with 9 bases between the two germline ends. The CDR3 region has the DNA TGTGCCAGCAGCTTAGGAGGGAGCGCTGGAAACACCATATATTTT. This translates into CASSLGGSAGNTIYF. Based on the CDR3 plus reference TRBV7-6 and TRBJ1-3, the full variable domain is GAGVSQSPRYKVTKRGQDVALRCDPISGHVSLYWYRQALGQGPEFLTYFNYEAQQDKSGLPNDRFSAERPEGSISTLTIQRTEQRDSAMYRCASSLGGSAGNTIYFGEGSWLTVV.